This entry lists 27 T cell receptor beta chains sequenced from one sample in a study of HIV-infected patients and healthy controls. cDNA was made from about 480 ng RNA using alpha and beta constant primers. Separate chain-specific third strand synthesis with multiplexing indices produced the alpha and beta libraries. TCRdb re-analysed the 5' RACE reads in MiXCR, keeping a single row per CDR3 protein. The data contain about 7,900 distinct CDR3 sequences, 8% to 9.5% of them singletons. Follow-up blood was drawn about 14 weeks, roughly three months, after antiretroviral therapy began. Whole blood was used without fractionation, so all unsorted peripheral T cells were included. The material sequenced was blood, taken during antiretroviral therapy. All receptors derive from an adult with HIV infection.

This clonotype has at least ten counts. One end of the junction fails to match germline, which may point to a read error. The J gene is TRBJ1-1, the V gene TRBV4-3; 7 bases agree with TRBD1. The germline CDR1 and CDR2 sequences are LGHNA and YSLEER. CDR3 length equals 15 residues. CDR3 nucleotide sequence: TGCGCCAGCAGTCAAGACCGGACAGGGAACACTGAAGCTTTCTTT. Its protein product is CASSQDRTGNTEAFF.

As DNA, the CDR3 is TGTGCCAGCAGTGAGCCGCCGATCACTGAAGCTTTCTTT. Translation: CASSEPPITEAFF. V gene TRBV6-6 combines with J gene TRBJ1-1, with D uncertain. Germline lookup yields CDR1 MNHNY and CDR2 SVGAGI (reference sequence). The CDR3 covers 13 residues. V was trimmed by 5 bases and J by 4 bases, leaving 11 bases between them.

This clonotype was found many times. This chain links TRBV28 with TRBJ2-7; D possibly uses TRBD1 or TRBD2 (5 bases each). The CDR3 contains 16 residues. Per germline, CDR1 MDHEN and CDR2 SYDVKM. Trimming cost V 4 bases and J 2 bases, with 18 bases left between them. The CDR3 loop reads CASSSVRDLKTYEQYF. CDR3 nucleotides: TGTGCCAGCAGTTCGGTCCGGGACCTGAAGACCTACGAGCAGTACTTC. The full variable domain, in which reference TRBV28 and TRBJ2-7 provide the parts outside the CDR3, is DVKVTQSSRYLVKRTGEKVFLECVQDMDHENMFWYRQDPGLGLRLIYFSYDVKMKEKGDIPEGYSVSREKKERFSLILESASTNQTSMYLCASSSVRDLKTYEQYFGPGTRLTVT.

The chain links TRBV11-1 to TRBJ2-2; maybe TRBD1 (6 bases). This CDR3 is built from 15 residues. Looked up from germline, CDR1 is SGHAT and CDR2 is FQDESV (reference sequence). The ends were cut back, 5 bases at V and 1 base at J, with 11 bases in the middle. CDR3 residues: CASSPLGQNTGELFF. For the CDR3, the DNA is TGTGCCAGCAGCCCCCTGGGACAGAACACCGGGGAGCTGTTTTTT.

This clonotype was observed at least ten times. The chain combines TRBV7-9 with TRBJ2-3, with a weak D call TRBD2 (6 bases). V lost 3 bases, J lost 2 bases, and 12 bases lay in between. CDR1 SEHNR and CDR2 FQNEAQ come from the germline V gene (reference sequence). The CDR3 is 15 residues long. CDR3 DNA: TGTGCCAGCAGCTTCGTTAGCGGACTCACAGATACGCAGTATTTT. This codes for CASSFVSGLTDTQYF. Full variable domain (outside the CDR3, taken from reference TRBV7-9 and TRBJ2-3): DTGVSQNPRHKITKRGQNVTFRCDPISEHNRLYWYRQTLGQGPEFLTYFQNEAQLEKSRLLSDRFSAERPKGSFSTLEIQRTEQGDSAMYLCASSFVSGLTDTQYFGPGTRLTVL.

This clonotype showed up just a few times. The chain employs TRBV19 and TRBJ2-2; the D gene is possibly TRBD1 (6 bases). This CDR3 spans 17 amino acids. Trimming took off 0 bases at V and 3 bases at J, with 14 bases between the two ends. Germline CDR1 reads LNHDA; CDR2 reads SQIVND (reference sequence). CDR3 sequence reads: CASSIDPGAADTGELFF. The CDR3 DNA reads TGTGCCAGTAGTATAGATCCAGGGGCGGCGGACACCGGGGAGCTGTTTTTT.

The chain has TRBV20-1 and TRBJ2-5; D possibly corresponds to TRBD2 (6 bases). Trimming removed 5 bases at V and 2 bases at J, with 15 bases between. The CDR3 length is 14 residues. Germline V lookup: CDR1 DFQATT, CDR2 SNEGSKA (reference sequence). The CDR3 nucleotides are TGCAGTGCTCCCGGCGGGGTAGGGCAAGAGACCCAGTACTTC. Translating it yields CSAPGGVGQETQYF.

By frequency in the sample, this clonotype is medium-sized (0.01 to 0.1%). The chain recombines TRBV7-7 with TRBJ2-3, with D perhaps assigned TRBD1 or TRBD2 (6 bases each). This CDR3 has 17 residues. CDR1 is SSHAT and CDR2 is FNYEAQ in the germline V gene (reference sequence). Trimming removed 5 bases at V and 4 bases at J, with 22 bases between. The CDR3 DNA reads as TGTGCCAGCAGCCCTTTGGGGGGCGCGGGTTCCGCAGATACGCAGTATTTT. The encoded protein is CASSPLGGAGSADTQYF.

By share of the sample, this clonotype is medium-sized. The V gene is TRBV4-1, the J gene TRBJ1-1; D gene uncertain. Germline V CDR1 and CDR2: MGHRA, YSYEKL. The CDR3 has 12 residues. The ends were cut back, 1 base at V and 6 bases at J, with 6 bases in the middle. CDR3: CASSQGTAEAFF. Here the CDR3 DNA reads TGCGCCAGCAGCCAAGGAACAGCTGAAGCTTTCTTT.

By share of the sample, this clonotype is medium-sized (0.01 to 0.1%). V is TRBV28 and J is TRBJ2-6, with D tentatively TRBD1 (5 bases). Germline CDR1 reads MDHEN; CDR2 reads SYDVKM. This CDR3 is 16 amino acids long. The germline V and J ends were trimmed by 6 bases and 4 bases, with 16 bases remaining between them. CDR3 DNA: TGTGCCAGCAGCCTTCATCAGGGTACCGGGGCCAACGTCCTGACTTTC. It codes for CASSLHQGTGANVLTF. The full variable domain, completed using reference TRBV28 and TRBJ2-6, is DVKVTQSSRYLVKRTGEKVFLECVQDMDHENMFWYRQDPGLGLRLIYFSYDVKMKEKGDIPEGYSVSREKKERFSLILESASTNQTSMYLCASSLHQGTGANVLTFGAGSRLTVL.

In its sample, this clonotype was seen many times. The chain couples TRBV6-6 to TRBJ1-5; unclear D gene. Germline CDR1 and CDR2: MNHNY and SVGAGI (reference sequence). Deletions cut 6 bases from V and 0 bases from J, with 18 bases between. The CDR3 extends over 17 amino acids. The CDR3 region is CASSLSGLRNSNQPQHF. CDR3 DNA sequence: TGTGCCAGCAGCCTTTCCGGGCTTAGGAATAGCAATCAGCCCCAGCATTTT.

The chain has TRBV12-3 or TRBV12-4 and TRBJ1-3, with D possibly matching TRBD1 (6 bases). Trimming shortened V by 4 bases and J by 0 bases, and 10 bases separated the two germline ends. The CDR3 is 15 residues long. DNA for the CDR3: TGTGCCAGCAGTTATACAGGGTACTCTGGAAACACCATATATTTT. Translated, it gives CASSYTGYSGNTIYF.

In its sample, this clonotype ranks as medium-sized (0.01 to 0.1%). This rearrangement joins TRBV20-1 to TRBJ1-1, with D unclear. V gave up 0 bases and J gave up 2 bases, with 10 bases separating them. The length of the CDR3 is 14 residues. The germline gives CDR1 DFQATT, CDR2 SNEGSKA (reference sequence). The CDR3 reads CSARDPRVNTEAFF. CDR3 in DNA: TGCAGTGCTAGAGACCCGAGGGTTAACACTGAAGCTTTCTTT.

This clonotype was seen ten or more times. This chain uses TRBV11-2 with TRBJ1-3; D uncertain. V shed 4 bases and J shed 3 bases, with 13 bases lying between them. Germline V gene data show CDR1 as SGHAT and CDR2 as FQNNGV. The length of the CDR3 is 15 residues. The CDR3: CASSSLEGFGNTIYF. The DNA for the CDR3 is TGTGCCAGCAGCTCTCTCGAGGGTTTTGGAAACACCATATATTTT.

In its sample, this clonotype was seen many times. V and J are TRBV7-6 and TRBJ2-7; 10 nucleotides line up with TRBD1. The junction had 2 bases not matched to a gene; V was cut back by 0 bases and J by 3 bases. The CDR3 has 15 amino acids. Germline-derived CDR1 and CDR2 are SGHVS and FNYEAQ. The DNA for the CDR3 is TGTGCCAGCAGCTTAGCCGGGACAGGGGTCTACGAGCAGTACTTC. Protein product: CASSLAGTGVYEQYF.

In its sample, this clonotype was seen many times. The chain is built from TRBV7-2 and TRBJ2-7, with D perhaps TRBD2 (7 bases). Germline loops: CDR1 SGHTA, CDR2 FQGNSA. Trimming took 0 bases from V and 5 from J, leaving 11 bases between them. This CDR3 region has 14 residues. The CDR3 reads CASSLAGGPNEQYF. The CDR3 DNA sequence: TGTGCCAGCAGCTTAGCGGGGGGGCCCAACGAGCAGTACTTC.

This clonotype is termed medium-sized. The gene calls are TRBV28 and TRBJ2-7; no reliable D call. This CDR3 region has 15 residues. Germline loops: CDR1 MDHEN, CDR2 SYDVKM. V was clipped by 6 bases and J by 0 bases, with 15 bases between them. The CDR3 protein is CASSQADRHSYEQYF. As DNA, the CDR3 is TGTGCCAGCAGCCAGGCTGATCGACACTCCTACGAGCAGTACTTC.

This clonotype is large by share. CDR3 bases: TGTGCCAGCAGCTCCCGCACTGAAGCTTTCTTT. Translated, it gives CASSSRTEAFF. The rearrangement joins TRBV13 to TRBJ1-1; D remains unclear. The CDR3 is 11 amino acids. Germline assignment: CDR1 PRHDT and CDR2 FYEKMQ (reference sequence). The ends were cut back, 4 bases at V and 4 bases at J, with 4 bases in the middle. Based on the CDR3 plus reference TRBV13 and TRBJ1-1, the full variable domain is AAGVIQSPRHLIKEKRETATLKCYPIPRHDTVYWYQQGPGQDPQFLISFYEKMQSDKGSIPDRFSAQQFSDYHSELNMSSLELGDSALYFCASSSRTEAFFGQGTRLTVV.

By sample share, this clonotype is medium-sized. The chain combines TRBV4-1 with TRBJ2-4; D not certain. Deletions cut 0 bases from V and 7 bases from J, with 4 bases between. The length of the CDR3 is 12 residues. From germline, CDR1 is MGHRA and CDR2 YSYEKL. CDR3 DNA sequence: TGCGCCAGCAGCCAAGAAGGTAACATTCAGTACTTC. Protein product: CASSQEGNIQYF.

The chain combines TRBV12-5 with TRBJ1-1; the D gene is possibly TRBD1 (5 bases). There are 14 residues in the CDR3. The germline gives CDR1 LGHNT, CDR2 FRNRAP. The V end was cut by 1 base, the J end by 7 bases, with 13 bases between. Here the CDR3 reads CASGLGTWGDEAFF. CDR3 DNA sequence: TGTGCTAGTGGTTTGGGAACCTGGGGGGATGAAGCTTTCTTT.

There are many counts of this clonotype. The rearrangement joins TRBV20-1 to TRBJ2-1, with 8 bases matching TRBD2. CDR3 size: 16 residues. The V and J ends lost 7 bases and 5 bases, in that order; junction bases with no gene match: 16. Looked up from germline, CDR1 is DFQATT and CDR2 is SNEGSKA (reference sequence). The CDR3: CSVGRAGAGRNNEQFF. CDR3 DNA sequence: TGCAGTGTGGGCAGAGCGGGAGCGGGAAGAAACAATGAGCAGTTCTTC.

This clonotype has at least ten counts. This rearrangement joins TRBV28 to TRBJ2-3; 9 bases fit TRBD1. CDR1 is MDHEN and CDR2 is SYDVKM in the germline V gene. The V segment lost 10 bases and the J segment 0 bases; nucleotides outside the gene matches: 5. The CDR3 has 14 residues. CDR3 nucleotide sequence: TGTGCCATTCCCGGGACAGGGAGCACAGATACGCAGTATTTT. Residues: CAIPGTGSTDTQYF.

This clonotype is labeled medium-sized. The chain combines TRBV5-1 with TRBJ2-1; the match to TRBD2 covers 9 bases. Trimming cost V 4 bases and J 4 bases; bases outside gene matches: 12. This CDR3 has 17 residues. Germline CDR1 and CDR2: SGHRS and YFSETQ. The CDR3: CASSRGRTSVPYNEQFF. As DNA, the CDR3 is TGCGCCAGCAGCCGCGGGCGGACTAGCGTCCCGTACAATGAGCAGTTCTTC.

By share of the sample, this clonotype is medium-sized. The chain recombines TRBV6-5 with TRBJ2-7, with 9 positions matching TRBD2. The junction had 5 bases not matched to a gene; V was cut back by 6 bases and J by 2 bases. Germline V gene sequence: CDR1 MNHEY, CDR2 SVGAGI. The CDR3 consists of 14 residues. CDR3 region: CASRSGGPPYEQYF. The CDR3 DNA sequence: TGTGCCAGCAGGAGCGGGGGGCCCCCCTACGAGCAGTACTTC.

This clonotype ranks as medium-sized. The chain is built from TRBV11-2 and TRBJ2-7; D is unresolved. Germline V gene data show CDR1 as SGHAT and CDR2 as FQNNGV. The CDR3 runs to 15 residues. V gave up 3 bases and J gave up 4 bases, with 16 bases separating them. The DNA of the CDR3 is TGTGCCAGCAGCTTTGACTCCAGATATGTTTACGAGCAGTACTTC. Its translation: CASSFDSRYVYEQYF.

The rearrangement links TRBV6-6 to TRBJ2-3; the D gene is possibly TRBD2 (6 bases). The CDR3 covers 15 residues. Germline-derived CDR1 and CDR2 are MNHNY and SVGAGI (reference sequence). The V and J ends lost 2 bases and 7 bases respectively, with 16 bases between them. The CDR3 DNA sequence: TGTGCCAGCAGTTACGGGGCTAGCGAAACCTATACGCAGTATTTT. Residues: CASSYGASETYTQYF.

At least ten counts were recorded for this clonotype. For the CDR3, the DNA is TGTGCCAGCACCCTCGGACAGGCTGGGGGAGATACGCAGTATTTT. It yields the protein CASTLGQAGGDTQYF. This chain uses TRBV13 with TRBJ2-3; 7 bases are shared with TRBD1. J gave up 5 bases and V 7 bases, and 12 bases lay outside the gene matches. CDR3 length: 15 residues. Germline-derived CDR1 and CDR2 are PRHDT and FYEKMQ (reference sequence).